Presented here are 8 T cell receptor beta chains from one specimen sequenced in a study of cytomegalovirus exposure and HLA in healthy donors. Vbeta (60) and Jbeta (13) primers were used in the PCR. Sequencing used immunoSEQ multiplex PCR; TCRdb keeps in-frame clones, though not all of them. The top ten clones hold roughly 1.4% of a sample with some 180,000 clones, 82% of them seen once. Material for sequencing was PBMCs. Receptors were obtained from a man aged 40-49 years in good health and CMV-seronegative.

This chain connects TRBV5-1 to TRBJ2-3; 9 nucleotides align to TRBD2. V dropped 0 bases and J dropped 4; count of bases not matched to a gene: 6. Germline CDR1 and CDR2: SGHRS and YFSETQ. The CDR3 has 16 residues. The CDR3 protein is CASSLEVSGGADTQYF. The CDR3 coding sequence is TGCGCCAGCAGCTTGGAGGTTAGCGGGGGAGCAGATACGCAGTATTTT.

The rearrangement links TRBV7-2 to TRBJ2-2; TRBD1 might be the D (6 bases). CDR3 length: 17 residues. Trimming pared 5 bases from V and 4 bases from J, leaving 20 bases between. Germline V CDR1 and CDR2: SGHTA, FQGNSA. CDR3 amino acids: CASSVRIGGGSTGELFF. In DNA, the CDR3 is TGTGCCAGCAGCGTCCGTATTGGGGGCGGTAGCACCGGGGAGCTGTTTTTT.

With respect to this clone: The identical CDR3 is also encoded by other nucleotide sequences in the sample. The chain couples TRBV4-3 to TRBJ1-1; D perhaps matches TRBD1 (5 bases). Germline CDR1 and CDR2: LGHNA and YSLEER. The CDR3 covers 13 residues. Trimming removed 8 bases from V and 5 bases from J, with 15 bases in between. This CDR3 is CASSLMGGTEAFF. The DNA of the CDR3 is TGCGCCAGCTCTTTGATGGGGGGGACTGAAGCTTTCTTT.

The chain uses TRBV18 and TRBJ2-1; D call uncertain. The V and J ends lost 3 bases and 7 bases respectively, with 13 bases between them. Germline V lookup: CDR1 KGHSH, CDR2 LQKENI. The CDR3 sequence is 14 residues long. CDR3 DNA: TGTGCCAGCTCACCGTTTTCCCCTCCTAATGAGCAGTTCTTC. Translated: CASSPFSPPNEQFF.

V gene TRBV7-2 combines with J gene TRBJ1-6; TRBD1 matches 8 bases. Germline V lookup: CDR1 SGHTA, CDR2 FQGNSA. The CDR3 extends over 14 amino acids. V dropped 1 base and J dropped 11; count of bases not matched to a gene: 4. CDR3 sequence (DNA): TGTGCCAGCAGCTTAGGAGGACAGGGACCACCCCTCCACTTT. Protein: CASSLGGQGPPLHF. Together with reference TRBV7-2 and TRBJ1-6, the CDR3 gives the full variable domain: GAGVSQSPSNKVTEKGKDVELRCDPISGHTALYWYRQSLGQGLEFLIYFQGNSAPDKSGLPSDRFSAERTGGSVSTLTIQRTQQEDSAVYLCASSLGGQGPPLHFGNGTRLTVT.

The V call is TRBV6-5, the J call TRBJ1-2; D is uncertain. The V end lost 3 bases, the J end lost 4 bases, and 9 bases lay between the germline ends. Germline V lookup: CDR1 MNHEY, CDR2 SVGAGI. This CDR3 contains 13 residues. The chain's CDR3 is CASSYERLYGYTF. The CDR3 DNA reads as TGTGCCAGCAGTTATGAGCGACTCTATGGCTACACCTTC.

The chain combines TRBV29-1 with TRBJ1-3, with D tentatively TRBD1 (6 bases). The germline V and J ends were trimmed by 2 bases and 0 bases, with 14 bases remaining between them. The CDR3 is 16 amino acids. Germline values: CDR1 SQVTM, CDR2 ANQGSEA. The CDR3 DNA reads as TGCAGCGTTGAAAAGGGGCAGGGGTTCTCTGGAAACACCATATATTTT. Translation: CSVEKGQGFSGNTIYF.

J is TRBJ1-5 and V is TRBV6-1, with 7 nucleotides matching TRBD1. Germline V lookup: CDR1 MNHNS, CDR2 SASEGT. V trimming: 11 bases; J trimming: 0 bases; junction bases outside the gene matches: 4. The CDR3 has 13 amino acids. In DNA, the CDR3 is TGTGCCGGACAGGAAAATAGCAATCAGCCCCAGCATTTT. It encodes CAGQENSNQPQHF.